This TCR beta chain comes out of a study of Graves' ophthalmopathy and Graves' hyperthyroidism. TCR beta CDR3 amplification used RNA transcripts. HTBI-primed first-round RT-PCR preceded second-round multiplex PCR. TCRdb re-called the multiplex PCR reads through MiXCR, storing one row per CDR3 protein. The sample carries almost 750,000 distinct CDR3 sequences, 35% to 50% recorded once. CDR3 length equals 15 residues. Trimming took 3 bases from V and 4 from J; bases not matched to a gene: 10. From germline, CDR1 is DFQATT and CDR2 SNEGSKA (reference sequence). Study-level points and caveats: Thyroid clonotypes that were expanded above 0.001 frequency mostly also appeared in blood.

About this clonotype: The antigen remains undetermined.

The specimen was peripheral blood. The receptor was derived from an adult man with Graves' ophthalmopathy. The chain uses TRBV20-1 and TRBJ2-5; TRBD1 aligns across 8 bases. The CDR3 reads CSASPRTGRGETQYF. The DNA for the CDR3 is TGCAGTGCTAGCCCCCGGACAGGGCGGGGAGAGACCCAGTACTTC.